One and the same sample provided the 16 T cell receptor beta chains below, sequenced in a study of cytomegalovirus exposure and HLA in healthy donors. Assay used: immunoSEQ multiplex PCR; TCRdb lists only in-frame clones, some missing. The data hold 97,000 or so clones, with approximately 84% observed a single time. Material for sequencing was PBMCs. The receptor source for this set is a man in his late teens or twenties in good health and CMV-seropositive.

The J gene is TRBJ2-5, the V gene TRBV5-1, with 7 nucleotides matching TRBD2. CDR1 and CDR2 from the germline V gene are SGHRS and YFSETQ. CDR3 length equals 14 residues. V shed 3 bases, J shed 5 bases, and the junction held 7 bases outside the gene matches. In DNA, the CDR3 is TGCGCCAGCAGCTGGGAGGGGCGCGTGGAGACCCAGTACTTC. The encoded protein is CASSWEGRVETQYF.

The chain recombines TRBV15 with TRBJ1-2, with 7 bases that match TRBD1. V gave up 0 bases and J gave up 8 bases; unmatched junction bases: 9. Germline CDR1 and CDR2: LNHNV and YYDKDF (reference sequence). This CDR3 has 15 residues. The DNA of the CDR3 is TGTGCCACCAGCAGAGATGGACAGGCTCAGACCGGCTACACCTTC. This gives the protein CATSRDGQAQTGYTF.

The CDR3 sequence is CASSEVDTGAETQYF. In DNA form, the CDR3 reads TGTGCCAGCAGTGAGGTCGACACAGGGGCTGAGACCCAGTACTTC. The chain has TRBV6-1 and TRBJ2-5; 7 bases are shared with TRBD1. The length of the CDR3 is 15 residues. Unmatched junction bases numbered 9, after V lost 3 bases and J lost 5 bases. From germline, CDR1 is MNHNS and CDR2 SASEGT.

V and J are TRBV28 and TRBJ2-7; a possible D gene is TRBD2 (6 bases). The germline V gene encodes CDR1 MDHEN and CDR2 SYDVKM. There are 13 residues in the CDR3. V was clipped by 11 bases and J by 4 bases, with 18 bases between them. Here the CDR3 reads CAVAGGSVYEQYF. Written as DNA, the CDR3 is TGTGCCGTGGCCGGGGGAAGTGTATACGAGCAGTACTTC.

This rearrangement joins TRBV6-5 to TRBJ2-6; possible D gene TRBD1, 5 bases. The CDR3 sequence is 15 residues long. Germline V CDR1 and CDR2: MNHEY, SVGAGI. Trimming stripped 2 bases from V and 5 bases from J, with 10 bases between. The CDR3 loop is CASSYLTDRANVLTF. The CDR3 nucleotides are TGTGCCAGCAGTTACCTAACGGACAGGGCCAACGTCCTGACTTTC.

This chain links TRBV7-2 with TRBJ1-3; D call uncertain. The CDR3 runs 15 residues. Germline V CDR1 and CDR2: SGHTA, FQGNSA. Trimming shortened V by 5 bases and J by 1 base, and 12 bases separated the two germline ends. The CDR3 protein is CASSPLSQSGNTIYF. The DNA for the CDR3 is TGTGCCAGCAGCCCCCTCTCACAGTCTGGAAACACCATATATTTT.

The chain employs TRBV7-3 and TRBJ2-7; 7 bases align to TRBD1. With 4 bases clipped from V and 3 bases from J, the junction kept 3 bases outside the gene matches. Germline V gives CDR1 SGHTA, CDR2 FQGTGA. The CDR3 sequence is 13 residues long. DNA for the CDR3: TGTGCCAGCAGCTCGGGACAGAACTACGAGCAGTACTTC. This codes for CASSSGQNYEQYF. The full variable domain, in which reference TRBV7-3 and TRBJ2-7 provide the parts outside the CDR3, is GAGVSQTPSNKVTEKGKYVELRCDPISGHTALYWYRQSLGQGPEFLIYFQGTGAADDSGLPNDRFFAVRPEGSVSTLKIQRTERGDSAVYLCASSSGQNYEQYFGPGTRLTVT.

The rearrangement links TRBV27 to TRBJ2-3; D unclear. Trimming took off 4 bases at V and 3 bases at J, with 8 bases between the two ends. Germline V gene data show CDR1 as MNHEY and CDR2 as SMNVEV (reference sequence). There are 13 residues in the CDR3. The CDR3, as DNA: TGTGCCAGCAGTTCCGGAGTTACAGATACGCAGTATTTT. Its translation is CASSSGVTDTQYF.

The CDR3 region is CASSQGLGVSGGPVETQYF. CDR3 DNA sequence: TGTGCCAGCAGCCAAGGGCTAGGAGTTAGCGGGGGGCCCGTCGAGACCCAGTACTTC. The rearrangement uses TRBV14 and TRBJ2-5, with TRBD2 matching 10 bases. With 1 base clipped from V and 5 bases from J, the junction kept 16 bases outside the gene matches. CDR3 length: 19 residues. CDR1 and CDR2 (germline): SGHDN, FVKESK.

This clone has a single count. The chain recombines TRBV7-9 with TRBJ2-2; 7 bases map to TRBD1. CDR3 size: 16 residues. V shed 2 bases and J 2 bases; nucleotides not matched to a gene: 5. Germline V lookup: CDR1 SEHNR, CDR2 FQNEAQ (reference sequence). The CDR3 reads CASSLMGQINTGELFF. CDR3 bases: TGTGCCAGCAGCTTAATGGGACAGATAAACACCGGGGAGCTGTTTTTT.

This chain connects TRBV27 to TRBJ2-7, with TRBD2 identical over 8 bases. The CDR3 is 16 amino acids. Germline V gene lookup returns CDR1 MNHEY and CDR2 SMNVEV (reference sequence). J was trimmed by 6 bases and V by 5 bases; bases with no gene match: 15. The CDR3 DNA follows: TGTGCCAGCAGTGACCCGGGGGTAGCGGGAACTTCCGAGCAGTACTTC. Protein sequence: CASSDPGVAGTSEQYF.

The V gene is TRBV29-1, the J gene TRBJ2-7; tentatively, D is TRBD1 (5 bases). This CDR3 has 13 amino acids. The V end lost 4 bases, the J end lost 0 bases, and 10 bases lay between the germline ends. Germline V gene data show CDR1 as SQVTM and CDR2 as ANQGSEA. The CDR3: CSVVYDSSYEQYF. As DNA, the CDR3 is TGCAGCGTTGTTTACGACAGCTCCTACGAGCAGTACTTC.

CDR3 sequence (DNA): TGTGCCAACGAACAGGGTCTCGAGCAGTACTTC. Translating it yields CANEQGLEQYF. The chain couples TRBV27 to TRBJ2-7, with D maybe TRBD1 (6 bases). V shed 10 bases and J shed 6 bases, with 13 bases lying between them. CDR1 is MNHEY and CDR2 is SMNVEV in the germline V gene (reference sequence). The CDR3 has 11 residues.

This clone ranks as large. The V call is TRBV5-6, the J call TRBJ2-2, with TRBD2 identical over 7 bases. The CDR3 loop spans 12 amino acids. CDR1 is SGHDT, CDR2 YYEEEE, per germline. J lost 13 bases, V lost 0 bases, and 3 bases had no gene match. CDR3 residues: CASSLGGGVLFF. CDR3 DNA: TGTGCCAGCAGCTTGGGCGGGGGAGTGCTGTTTTTT.

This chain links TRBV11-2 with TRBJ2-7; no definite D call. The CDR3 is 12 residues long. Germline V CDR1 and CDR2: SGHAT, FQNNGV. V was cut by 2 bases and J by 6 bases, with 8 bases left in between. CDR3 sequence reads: CASSLSRPEQYF. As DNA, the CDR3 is TGTGCCAGCAGCTTAAGCCGTCCCGAGCAGTACTTC.

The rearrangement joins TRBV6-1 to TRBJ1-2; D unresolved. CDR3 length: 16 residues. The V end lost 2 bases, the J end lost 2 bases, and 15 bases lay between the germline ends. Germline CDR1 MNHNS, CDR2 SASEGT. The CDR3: CASSEPSSGRNYGYTF. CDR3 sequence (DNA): TGTGCCAGCAGTGAACCTTCAAGCGGACGGAACTATGGCTACACCTTC.